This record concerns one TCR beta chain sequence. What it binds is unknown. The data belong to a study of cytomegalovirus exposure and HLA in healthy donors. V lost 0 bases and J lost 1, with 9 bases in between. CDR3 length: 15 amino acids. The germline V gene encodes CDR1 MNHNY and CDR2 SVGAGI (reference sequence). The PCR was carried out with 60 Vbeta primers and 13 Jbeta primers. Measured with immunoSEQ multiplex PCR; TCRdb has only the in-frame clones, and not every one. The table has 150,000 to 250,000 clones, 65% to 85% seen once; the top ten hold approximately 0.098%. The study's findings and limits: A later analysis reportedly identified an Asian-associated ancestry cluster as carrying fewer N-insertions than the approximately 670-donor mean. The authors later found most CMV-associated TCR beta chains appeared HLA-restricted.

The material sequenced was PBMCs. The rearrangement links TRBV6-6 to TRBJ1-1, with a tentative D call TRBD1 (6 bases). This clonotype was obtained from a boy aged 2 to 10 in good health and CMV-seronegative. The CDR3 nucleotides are TGTGCCAGCAGTTACTCTCGAGGGGGGAACACTGAAGCTTTCTTT. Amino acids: CASSYSRGGNTEAFF.